The sequence of this T cell receptor (beta chain) was determined in a study of CXCR3-negative and CXCR3-positive naive CD8 T cells. Germline CDR1 reads SNHLY; CDR2 reads FYNNEI. The CDR3 runs to 15 residues. The TRB cDNA libraries were prepared by 5' RACE with UMI labels. TCRdb reprocessed the 5' RACE reads and keeps a single row for each CDR3 protein, giving no DNA. This table lists 100,000 to 150,000 distinct CDR3 sequences. This sequence was found in a human donor in good health. Some clones in this sample may be carry-over from other donors' samples. The chain combines TRBV2 with TRBJ2-4; TCRdb proposes TRBD1, but this gene call is untestable without DNA. Sequenced material: naive CXCR3- CD8+ T cells from blood. Noted subset: CD45RO-CCR7+CD27+CD95- naive CD8+ T cells lacking CXCR3 (TNR3-). CDR3 protein: CASRVQGEAKNIQYF.